This T cell receptor beta chain was observed in a study of identical twins. The CDR3 is 12 residues long. Germline V gives CDR1 SGHRS, CDR2 YFSETQ. Between the trimmed V and J ends, which lost 4 bases and 1 base, there was a span of 5 bases. Each donor was a healthy Caucasian. TCRdb reprocessed the 5' RACE reads with MiXCR, giving one entry per CDR3 protein. The table has about 260,000 distinct CDR3 sequences, about 7% seen once. This clonotype was seen many times. This same sample was also part of a study on yellow fever vaccine responses in identical twins.

The gene calls are TRBV5-1 and TRBJ1-1; weak D call: TRBD1 (5 bases). The sample was memory (CD45RO+) T cells sorted from blood. The sequence was collected from a woman under 30 in good health. The CDR3 DNA reads as TGCGCCAGCAGCCAGGGGAACACTGAAGCTTTCTTT. Translating it yields CASSQGNTEAFF.